These 5 T cell receptor beta chains were all obtained from the same sample, sequenced in a study of CD8 T cells in ankylosing spondylitis. TCRdb itself ran the 5' RACE reads through MiXCR, one entry per CDR3 protein. The data contain about 270,000 distinct CDR3 sequences, roughly a third of them seen just once; the ten biggest clones take up about 4.2%. Sequencing was carried out using blood, either unsorted or a sorted T cell fraction (not recorded which). The receptors shown here come from a male donor with ankylosing spondylitis or in good health (not recorded which).

This clonotype was counted only a few times. The chain has TRBV12-3 or TRBV12-4 and TRBJ2-1, with D possibly TRBD1 on 6 matching bases. CDR3 length equals 13 residues. V lost 1 base and J lost 8, with 9 bases in between. The CDR3 DNA is TGTGCCAGCAGTTTAGGACAGGTGCATGAGCAGTTCTTC. Translation: CASSLGQVHEQFF.

The chain couples TRBV12-3 or TRBV12-4 to TRBJ1-6, with 7 bases lining up with TRBD1. The CDR3 runs 12 residues. V lost 5 bases and J lost 15; bases outside the gene matches: 7. CDR3 sequence reads: CASSRRDSYLHF. CDR3 nucleotide sequence: TGTGCCAGCAGTCGCAGGGACAGCTACCTCCACTTT.

This clonotype was observed a single time. This chain links TRBV20-1 with TRBJ1-1; D is undetermined. This CDR3 comprises 14 residues. Germline V gene data show CDR1 as DFQATT and CDR2 as SNEGSKA (reference sequence). V lost 2 bases, J lost 6 bases, and 16 bases lay in between. CDR3 sequence: CSARPRSGWAEAFF. CDR3 nucleotides: TGCAGTGCTAGACCCCGGTCCGGATGGGCTGAAGCTTTCTTT.

The gene calls are TRBV7-2 and TRBJ2-3; no clear D gene. The V end lost 1 base, the J end lost 6 bases, and 17 bases lay between the germline ends. Germline lookup yields CDR1 SGHTA and CDR2 FQGNSA. The length of the CDR3 is 16 residues. CDR3 coding DNA: TGTGCCAGCAGCTTAGTTGGTGTTCCCCAGCTCGATACGCAGTATTTT. This gives the protein CASSLVGVPQLDTQYF.

This rearrangement joins TRBV12-3 or TRBV12-4 to TRBJ1-1; the D gene is possibly TRBD1 (5 bases). The CDR3 consists of 14 residues. Trimming left V 1 base short and J 4 bases short, with 10 bases between. The CDR3 coding sequence is TGTGCCAGCAGTTTAGTTTCCAGGGCCACTGAAGCTTTCTTT. Its protein product is CASSLVSRATEAFF.